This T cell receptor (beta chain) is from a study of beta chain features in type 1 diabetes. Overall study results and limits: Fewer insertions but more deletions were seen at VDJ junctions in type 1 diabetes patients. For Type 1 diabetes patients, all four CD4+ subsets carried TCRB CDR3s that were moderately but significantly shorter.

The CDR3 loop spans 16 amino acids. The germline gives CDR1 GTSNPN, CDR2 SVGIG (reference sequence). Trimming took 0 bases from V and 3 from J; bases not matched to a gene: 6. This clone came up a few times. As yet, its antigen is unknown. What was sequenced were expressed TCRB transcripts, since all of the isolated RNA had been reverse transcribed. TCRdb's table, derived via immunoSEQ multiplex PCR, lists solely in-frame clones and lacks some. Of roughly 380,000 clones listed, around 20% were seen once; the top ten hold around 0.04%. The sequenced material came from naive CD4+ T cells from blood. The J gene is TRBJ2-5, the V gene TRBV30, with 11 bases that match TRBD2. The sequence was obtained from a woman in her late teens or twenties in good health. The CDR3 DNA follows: TGTGCCTGGAGTGTACTGATTAGCGGGAGGGAAGAGACCCAGTACTTC. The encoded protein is CAWSVLISGREETQYF.